This T cell receptor beta chain was documented in a study of tissue T cells after allogeneic stem cell transplantation. The CDR3 has 14 amino acids. Between the trimmed V and J ends, which lost 3 bases and 1 base, there was a span of 9 bases. Germline V gene data show CDR1 as NSQYPW and CDR2 as LRSPGD (reference sequence). TCRdb keeps only in-frame clones here, not all; method: immunoSEQ multiplex PCR. The data hold approximately 45,000 clones, with approximately 70% observed a single time. As to this clone: Its specificity is not known. The gene names here belong to mouse. Read sequence stops 1 residue before the CDR3 end, and the germline J gene provides the missing end.

Findings of the study overall: Which tissue TCRs were alloreactive or antigen-specific was not determined. Some clones might be persisting host cells. Only a limited share of tissue TCRs appeared in blood or spleen. Shared clones across patients were few; motif clustering revealed tissue-specific shared signatures.

The sequenced sample was sorted cells pooled from one or two spleens. The chain links TRBV1 to TRBJ1-2, with D unclear. This clonotype was obtained from a pool of C57BL/6 mice in good health. The CDR3 protein is CTCSASDGNSDYTF. The CDR3 DNA, read in part, is TGCACCTGCAGTGCTTCGGACGGAAACTCCGACTACACC.